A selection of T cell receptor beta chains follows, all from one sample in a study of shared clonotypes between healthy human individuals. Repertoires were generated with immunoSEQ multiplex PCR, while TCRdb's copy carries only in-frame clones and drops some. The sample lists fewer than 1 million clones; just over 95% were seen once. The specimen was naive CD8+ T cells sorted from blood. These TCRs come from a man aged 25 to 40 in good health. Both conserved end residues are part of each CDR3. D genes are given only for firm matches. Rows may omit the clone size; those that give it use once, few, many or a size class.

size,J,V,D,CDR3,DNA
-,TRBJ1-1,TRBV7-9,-,CASSSGGNTEAFF,TGTGCCAGCAGCTCCGGGGGGAACACTGAAGCTTTCTTT
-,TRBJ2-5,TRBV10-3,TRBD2,CAISESSSPAGERETQYF,TGTGCCATCAGTGAGTCGTCGAGTCCAGCGGGAGAGCGTGAGACCCAGTACTTC
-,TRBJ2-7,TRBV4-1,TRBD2,CASSPQLAGATYEQYF,TGCGCCAGCAGCCCTCAGTTAGCGGGAGCGACGTACGAGCAGTACTTC
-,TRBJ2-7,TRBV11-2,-,CASSLEMGPLYEQYF,TGTGCCAGCAGCTTAGAAATGGGACCCCTCTACGAGCAGTACTTC
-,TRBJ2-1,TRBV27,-,CASTHPDGSSYNEQFF,TGTGCCAGCACCCACCCTGACGGTAGCTCCTACAATGAGCAGTTCTTC
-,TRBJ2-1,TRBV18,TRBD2,CASSPTSGSRNEQFF,TGTGCCAGCTCACCGACTAGCGGGAGCCGCAATGAGCAGTTCTTC
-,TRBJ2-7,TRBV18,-,CASSPPGSSSYEQYF,TGTGCCAGCTCACCACCCGGGAGTAGCTCCTACGAGCAGTACTTC
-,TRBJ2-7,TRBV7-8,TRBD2,CASSLGLAAYEQYF,TGTGCCAGCAGCCTCGGACTAGCGGCCTACGAGCAGTACTTC
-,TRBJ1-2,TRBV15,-,CATSTLDTDYGYTF,TGTGCCACCAGCACTTTGGACACCGACTATGGCTACACCTTC
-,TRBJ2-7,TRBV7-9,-,CASSLGQETYEQYF,TGTGCCAGCAGCTTAGGACAGGAAACCTACGAGCAGTACTTC
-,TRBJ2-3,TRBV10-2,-,CASSVISTDTQYF,TGCGCCAGCAGTGTAATTAGCACAGATACGCAGTATTTT
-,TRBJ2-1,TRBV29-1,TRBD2,CSVLLLAGDFNEQFF,TGCAGCGTTTTACTACTAGCGGGAGATTTCAATGAGCAGTTCTTC
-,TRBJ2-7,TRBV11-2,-,CASSLDWATSSLHEQYF,TGTGCCAGCAGCTTAGATTGGGCGACTAGTTCTCTCCACGAGCAGTACTTC
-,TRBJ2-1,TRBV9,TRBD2,CASSSTGTSGNEQFF,TGTGCCAGCAGCTCCACCGGGACTAGCGGGAATGAGCAGTTCTTC
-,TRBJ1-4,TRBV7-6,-,CASSRSLSTYEKLFF,TGTGCCAGCAGCCGGTCTCTGTCCACGTATGAAAAACTGTTTTTT
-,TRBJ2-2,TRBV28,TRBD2,CASSLVLAGDTGELFF,TGTGCCAGCAGTTTAGTATTAGCGGGAGATACCGGGGAGCTGTTTTTT
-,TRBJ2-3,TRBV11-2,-,CASSLEVVDTQYF,TGTGCCAGCAGCTTAGAGGTGGTAGATACGCAGTATTTT
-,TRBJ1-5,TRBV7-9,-,CASSLGNQPQHF,TGTGCCAGCAGCTTGGGGAATCAGCCCCAGCATTTT
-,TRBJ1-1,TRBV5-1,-,CASSFKQGLMGWSTEAFF,TGCGCCAGCAGCTTCAAACAGGGCCTCATGGGGTGGAGCACTGAAGCTTTCTTT
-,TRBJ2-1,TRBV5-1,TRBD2,CASSMGLAGSSYNEQFF,TGCGCCAGCAGCATGGGACTAGCTGGGAGCTCCTACAATGAGCAGTTCTTC
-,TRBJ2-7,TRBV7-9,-,CASSYSGSSSYEQYF,TGTGCCAGCAGCTATTCGGGCTCCAGCTCCTACGAGCAGTACTTC
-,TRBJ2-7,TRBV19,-,CASKGTVYSYEQYF,TGTGCCAGTAAGGGGACGGTATATTCCTACGAGCAGTACTTC
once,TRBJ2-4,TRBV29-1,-,CSVVRDTSNIQYF,TGCAGCGTTGTTCGGGACACGTCGAACATTCAGTACTTC
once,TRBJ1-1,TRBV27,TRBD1,CASRQGASTEAFF,TGTGCCAGCAGGCAGGGGGCGAGCACTGAAGCTTTCTTT
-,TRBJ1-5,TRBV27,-,CASSLIIDQPQHF,TGTGCCAGCAGTTTAATTATCGATCAGCCCCAGCATTTT
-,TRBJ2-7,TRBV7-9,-,CASSQTSYEQYF,TGTGCCAGCAGCCAAACTAGTTACGAGCAGTACTTC
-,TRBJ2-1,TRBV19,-,CASSIERASYNEQFF,TGTGCCAGTAGTATAGAAAGGGCCTCCTACAATGAGCAGTTCTTC
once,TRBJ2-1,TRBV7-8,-,CASNYIPLGLSNEQFF,TGTGCCAGCAACTACATACCGCTGGGACTTAGCAATGAGCAGTTCTTC
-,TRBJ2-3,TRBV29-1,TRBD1,CSADRESTDTQYF,TGCAGCGCGGACAGGGAAAGCACAGATACGCAGTATTTT
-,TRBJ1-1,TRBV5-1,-,CASSLDPGGNTEAFF,TGCGCCAGCAGCTTGGACCCGGGGGGGAACACTGAAGCTTTCTTT
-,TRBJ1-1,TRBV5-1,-,CASSLGHTNTEAFF,TGCGCCAGCAGCTTGGGACACACGAACACTGAAGCTTTCTTT
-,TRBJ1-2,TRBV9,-,CASSLATGGANYGYTF,TGTGCCAGCAGCCTTGCAACGGGGGGCGCTAACTATGGCTACACCTTC
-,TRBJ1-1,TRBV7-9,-,CASSWEGKMNTEAFF,TGTGCCAGCAGCTGGGAGGGGAAGATGAACACTGAAGCTTTCTTT
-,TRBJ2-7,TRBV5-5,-,CASSKRGREVSYEQYF,TGTGCCAGCAGCAAGAGGGGGCGGGAGGTCTCCTACGAGCAGTACTTC
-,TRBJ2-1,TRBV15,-,CATSNIRDPRNEQFF,TGTGCCACCAGCAACATCCGGGACCCCCGCAATGAGCAGTTCTTC
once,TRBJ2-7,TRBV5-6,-,CASSGLGATYEQYF,TGTGCCAGCAGCGGCCTTGGTGCGACCTACGAGCAGTACTTC
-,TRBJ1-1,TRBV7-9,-,CASSLGTDLGSTEAFF,TGTGCCAGCAGCTTAGGGACAGACTTAGGCTCCACTGAAGCTTTCTTT
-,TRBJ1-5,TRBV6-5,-,CASSYRQKNQPQHF,TGTGCCAGCAGTTACCGGCAGAAAAATCAGCCCCAGCATTTT
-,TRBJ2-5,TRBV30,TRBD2,CAWSWGGYQETQYF,TGTGCCTGGAGTTGGGGGGGATACCAAGAGACCCAGTACTTC
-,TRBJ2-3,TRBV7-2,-,CASSLLTLDTQYF,TGTGCCAGCAGCCTACTGACTTTAGATACGCAGTATTTT
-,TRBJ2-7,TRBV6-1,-,CASSEAPGSRDEQYF,TGTGCCAGCAGTGAAGCTCCCGGTTCCCGGGACGAGCAGTACTTC
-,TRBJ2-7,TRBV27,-,CASSLSGQGPYEQYF,TGTGCCAGCAGTTTATCAGGCCAGGGACCCTACGAGCAGTACTTC
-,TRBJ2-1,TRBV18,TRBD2,CASSPKETSGRKWSYNEQFF,TGTGCCAGCTCACCAAAAGAAACTAGCGGGAGAAAGTGGTCCTACAATGAGCAGTTCTTC
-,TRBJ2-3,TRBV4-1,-,CASSQEGQGFTDTQYF,TGCGCCAGCAGCCAAGAAGGCCAGGGATTCACAGATACGCAGTATTTT
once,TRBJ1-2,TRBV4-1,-,CASSRVGVNYGYTF,TGCGCCAGCAGCCGGGTCGGGGTTAACTATGGCTACACCTTC
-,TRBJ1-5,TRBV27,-,CASSWTGSNQPQHF,TGTGCCAGCAGCTGGACGGGGAGCAATCAGCCCCAGCATTTT
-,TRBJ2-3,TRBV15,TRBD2,CATIESGSVSTDTQYF,TGTGCCACCATTGAAAGCGGGAGCGTTAGCACAGATACGCAGTATTTT
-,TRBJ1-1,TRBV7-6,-,CASREGPAFEAFF,TGTGCCAGCAGGGAAGGGCCGGCATTTGAAGCTTTCTTT
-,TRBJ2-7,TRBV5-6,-,CASSHKQGIGYYEQYF,TGTGCCAGCAGCCACAAACAGGGAATAGGGTACTACGAGCAGTACTTC
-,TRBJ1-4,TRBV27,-,CASSLFSPNEKLFF,TGTGCCAGCAGTTTATTCAGTCCTAATGAAAAACTGTTTTTT
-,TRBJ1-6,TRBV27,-,CASSTGWGNSPLHF,TGTGCCAGCAGTACAGGCTGGGGTAATTCACCCCTCCACTTT
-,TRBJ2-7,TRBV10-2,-,CASSEGRAYEQYF,TGCGCCAGCAGTGAGGGCAGGGCCTACGAGCAGTACTTC